The rows below give T cell receptor beta chains drawn from one sample of a study of blood T cell repertoires in COVID-19. The data were produced by immunoSEQ multiplex PCR, yet TCRdb's version contains in-frame clones alone and is incomplete. The profile covers 200,000 to 250,000 clones, with 84% appearing a single time and about 6.6% taken by the ten largest. Sequencing was carried out using PBMCs or T cells enriched from blood (not recorded which). These TCRs come from a woman in her thirties or forties who had recovered from COVID-19. Both conserved end residues are part of each CDR3. The order of the fields is J gene, D gene, V gene, clone size, CDR3 DNA, CDR3 protein. A D gene is named only where the DNA matches it firmly. For some rows the clone size is stated as once, few or many, or as a class when expanded; others skip it.

>TRBJ1-4|.|TRBV28|.
TGTGCCAGTCGCCAAGGGGGTGCAACTAATGAAAAACTGTTTTTT
CASRQGGATNEKLFF
>TRBJ2-2|TRBD1|TRBV5-1|.
TGCGCCAGCGAGGACCCGGGACAGGGGAACACCGGGGAGCTGTTTTTT
CASEDPGQGNTGELFF
>TRBJ2-1|TRBD2|TRBV5-1|.
TGCGCCAGCAGCTTGGAATTAGCGGGAGTCGATGAGCAGTTCTTC
CASSLELAGVDEQFF
>TRBJ2-2|TRBD1|TRBV27|.
TGTGCCAGCATAAACAGGGGCACCGGGGAGCTGTTTTTT
CASINRGTGELFF
>TRBJ1-1|.|TRBV2|.
TGTGCCAGCAAAAACAGGTTCATGAACACTGAAGCTTTCTTT
CASKNRFMNTEAFF
>TRBJ1-5|TRBD1|TRBV30|.
TGTGCCTGGAGCTACCAGGGGGGCCATCAGCCCCAGCATTTT
CAWSYQGGHQPQHF
>TRBJ1-6|.|TRBV6-5|.
TGTGCCAGCACCCCCAGATACATGGCACCCCTCCACTTT
CASTPRYMAPLHF
>TRBJ2-3|TRBD1|TRBV3-1/TRBV3-2|.
TGTGCCAGCAGCCAAGTCTCGACAGGGCGCACAGATACGCAGTATTTT
CASSQVSTGRTDTQYF
>TRBJ2-3|TRBD2|TRBV7-6|.
TGTGCCAGCAGCTCGGGACTAGCCCTAGAAGAGGCAGATACGCAGTATTTT
CASSSGLALEEADTQYF
>TRBJ2-4|.|TRBV27|.
TGTGCCAGCAGTTTATCCGACCGGGACTCTCAGTACTTC
CASSLSDRDSQYF
>TRBJ1-1|TRBD1|TRBV20-1|few
TGCAGTGCTCGGGACAGGGGTGAAGCTTTCTTT
CSARDRGEAFF
>TRBJ2-1|.|TRBV7-6|.
TGTGCCAGCAGCAATTTAGACTCTCAGTTCTTC
CASSNLDSQFF
>TRBJ1-2|TRBD1|TRBV2|.
TGTGCCAGCCAAGACAGGGGTCAGTCACATGGCTACACCTTC
CASQDRGQSHGYTF
>TRBJ2-1|.|TRBV3-1/TRBV3-2|.
TGTGCCAGCAGCCAAGATGGCGGATCTTACAATGAGCAGTTCTTC
CASSQDGGSYNEQFF
>TRBJ2-7|TRBD1|TRBV19|.
TGTGCCAGTAGTACCACTCTCCGGGACAGGGCCCACGAGCAGTACTTC
CASSTTLRDRAHEQYF
>TRBJ1-2|.|TRBV7-9|.
TGTGCCAGCAGCCCCGATTGGAGCTATGGCTACACCTTC
CASSPDWSYGYTF